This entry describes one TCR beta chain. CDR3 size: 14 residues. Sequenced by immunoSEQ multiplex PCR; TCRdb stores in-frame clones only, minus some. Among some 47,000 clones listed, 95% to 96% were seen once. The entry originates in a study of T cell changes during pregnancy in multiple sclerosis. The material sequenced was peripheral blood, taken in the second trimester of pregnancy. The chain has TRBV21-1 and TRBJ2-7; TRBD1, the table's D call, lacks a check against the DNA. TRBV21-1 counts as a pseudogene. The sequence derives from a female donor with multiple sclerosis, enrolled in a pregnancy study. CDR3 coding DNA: TGTGCCAGCAGCATTCTGAGAGGGGGCTACGAGCAGTACTTC. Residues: CASSILRGGYEQYF.